These 11 T cell receptor beta chains were all obtained from the same sample, sequenced in a study of CD8+CD57+ T cells in acquired aplastic anemia. Sequencing was done on patients that had shown CD8+CD57+ cell expansion by flow cytometry. Genomic DNA served as template for TCR beta VDJ and CDR3 profiling. TCRdb re-called the reads through MiXCR, storing one row per CDR3 protein. This table has about 200,000 distinct CDR3 sequences, approximately 65% appearing once. Sequenced sample: sorted CD4+, CD8+, or CD8+CD57+ T cells (not recorded which) from PBMCs. These receptors all stem from a human donor with aplastic anemia.

This clonotype has more than one count but fewer than ten. The chain uses TRBV25-1 and TRBJ1-2; the D is unclear. This CDR3 has 14 amino acids. Germline CDR1 is MGHDK and CDR2 is SYGVNS. V lost 3 bases, J lost 4 bases, and 12 bases lay in between. CDR3 in amino acids: CASSDPTPSYGYTF. Written as DNA, the CDR3 is TGTGCCAGCAGTGATCCTACGCCGTCCTATGGCTACACCTTC.

There are a few counts of this clonotype. The V call is TRBV19, the J call TRBJ2-5; 7 bases match TRBD2. Germline V gene lookup returns CDR1 LNHDA and CDR2 SQIVND (reference sequence). The CDR3 is 13 residues long. V shed 3 bases, J shed 3 bases, and the junction held 1 base outside the gene matches. The CDR3 DNA follows: TGTGCCAGTAGTATGGGGGGGGAAGAGACCCAGTACTTC. Amino acids: CASSMGGEETQYF.

This chain uses TRBV20-1 with TRBJ2-3; 7 bases map to TRBD2. Germline V gene data show CDR1 as DFQATT and CDR2 as SNEGSKA (reference sequence). This CDR3 region has 14 residues. The J segment lost 2 bases and the V segment lost 1 base, leaving 3 bases of the junction unmatched. This chain's CDR3 is CSARVAGVTDTQYF. The CDR3 region has the DNA TGCAGTGCTAGAGTGGCGGGGGTCACAGATACGCAGTATTTT.

Ten or more counts support this clonotype. This chain uses TRBV25-1 with TRBJ2-1, with no clear D. The CDR3 is 11 residues long. The V gene lost 4 bases and the J gene lost 10 bases, with 8 bases spanning the gap. Germline V CDR1 and CDR2: MGHDK, SYGVNS. CDR3 sequence (DNA): TGTGCCAGCAGTGGGGCCAGGGAGCAGTTCTTC. It codes for CASSGAREQFF.

V is TRBV19 and J is TRBJ2-7; 11 nucleotides line up with TRBD1. V shed 5 bases, J shed 3 bases, and the junction held 12 bases outside the gene matches. This CDR3 is 17 amino acids long. The V gene's germline CDR1 is LNHDA and CDR2 SQIVND (reference sequence). CDR3 sequence (DNA): TGTGCCAGTAGTTCCCCCCGAAGGACAGGGGGCAACTACGAGCAGTACTTC. It codes for CASSSPRRTGGNYEQYF.

This clonotype was seen only once. The gene calls are TRBV12-3 or TRBV12-4 and TRBJ1-6; unclear D gene. Trimming took 6 bases from V and 8 from J, leaving 20 bases between them. This CDR3 comprises 16 residues. The DNA for the CDR3 is TGTGCCAGCAGATCTGGGCCGGGCGGAGAGTATTCACCCCTCCACTTT. Protein product: CASRSGPGGEYSPLHF.

The chain recombines TRBV11-1 with TRBJ2-1; tentative D call: TRBD1 (6 bases). The V gene's germline CDR1 is SGHAT and CDR2 FQDESV (reference sequence). Between the trimmed V and J ends, which lost 6 bases and 5 bases, there was a span of 14 bases. CDR3 length equals 14 residues. The CDR3 sequence: CASSVQGVHNEQFF. The CDR3 DNA is TGTGCCAGCAGTGTACAGGGCGTCCACAATGAGCAGTTCTTC. Full variable domain (missing parts from reference TRBV11-1 and TRBJ2-1): EAEVAQSPRYKITEKSQAVAFWCDPISGHATLYWYRQILGQGPELLVQFQDESVVDDSQLPKDRFSAERLKGVDSTLKIQPAELGDSAMYLCASSVQGVHNEQFFGPGTRLTVL.

This chain links TRBV14 with TRBJ2-7, with D perhaps matching TRBD1 or TRBD2 (6 bases each). The CDR3 covers 15 residues. The V end was cut by 0 bases, the J end by 3 bases, with 12 bases between. CDR1 and CDR2 from the germline V gene are SGHDN and FVKESK. The CDR3 sequence: CASSQDRGGGYEQYF. For the CDR3, the DNA is TGTGCCAGCAGCCAAGATCGTGGAGGGGGCTACGAGCAGTACTTC.

The chain carries TRBV2 and TRBJ1-2, with 9 bases fitting TRBD1. The V gene end was trimmed by 4 bases and the J gene end by 8 bases; junction bases not matched to a gene: 11. The V gene's germline CDR1 is SNHLY and CDR2 FYNNEI. The length of the CDR3 is 15 residues. The CDR3 DNA reads as TGTGCCAGCAGTGTGTCGGGACAGGGACGCCTGGGCTACACCTTC. This translates into CASSVSGQGRLGYTF. The full variable domain, with the rest looked up from reference TRBV2 and TRBJ1-2, is EPEVTQTPSHQVTQMGQEVILRCVPISNHLYFYWYRQILGQKVEFLVSFYNNEISEKSEIFDDQFSVERPDGSNFTLKIRSTKLEDSAMYFCASSVSGQGRLGYTFGSGTRLTVV.

The chain joins TRBV7-9 to TRBJ2-2; the D gene is possibly TRBD2 (5 bases). This CDR3 spans 13 amino acids. Germline-derived CDR1 and CDR2 are SEHNR and FQNEAQ (reference sequence). The V end was cut by 3 bases, the J end by 6 bases, with 8 bases between. The CDR3 DNA follows: TGTGCCAGCAGCTTCGAGGGAGCCGGGGAGCTGTTTTTT. It encodes CASSFEGAGELFF. The full variable domain, with the rest looked up from reference TRBV7-9 and TRBJ2-2, is DTGVSQNPRHKITKRGQNVTFRCDPISEHNRLYWYRQTLGQGPEFLTYFQNEAQLEKSRLLSDRFSAERPKGSFSTLEIQRTEQGDSAMYLCASSFEGAGELFFGEGSRLTVL.

CDR3 sequence (DNA): TGTGCCAGTAGCCGACAGGGGATCGACTATGGCTACACCTTC. It specifies CASSRQGIDYGYTF. The J gene is TRBJ1-2, the V gene TRBV19; 8 nucleotides match TRBD1. The CDR3 contains 14 residues. The V and J ends lost 6 bases and 3 bases, in that order; junction bases with no gene match: 6. Germline CDR1 and CDR2: LNHDA and SQIVND (reference sequence).